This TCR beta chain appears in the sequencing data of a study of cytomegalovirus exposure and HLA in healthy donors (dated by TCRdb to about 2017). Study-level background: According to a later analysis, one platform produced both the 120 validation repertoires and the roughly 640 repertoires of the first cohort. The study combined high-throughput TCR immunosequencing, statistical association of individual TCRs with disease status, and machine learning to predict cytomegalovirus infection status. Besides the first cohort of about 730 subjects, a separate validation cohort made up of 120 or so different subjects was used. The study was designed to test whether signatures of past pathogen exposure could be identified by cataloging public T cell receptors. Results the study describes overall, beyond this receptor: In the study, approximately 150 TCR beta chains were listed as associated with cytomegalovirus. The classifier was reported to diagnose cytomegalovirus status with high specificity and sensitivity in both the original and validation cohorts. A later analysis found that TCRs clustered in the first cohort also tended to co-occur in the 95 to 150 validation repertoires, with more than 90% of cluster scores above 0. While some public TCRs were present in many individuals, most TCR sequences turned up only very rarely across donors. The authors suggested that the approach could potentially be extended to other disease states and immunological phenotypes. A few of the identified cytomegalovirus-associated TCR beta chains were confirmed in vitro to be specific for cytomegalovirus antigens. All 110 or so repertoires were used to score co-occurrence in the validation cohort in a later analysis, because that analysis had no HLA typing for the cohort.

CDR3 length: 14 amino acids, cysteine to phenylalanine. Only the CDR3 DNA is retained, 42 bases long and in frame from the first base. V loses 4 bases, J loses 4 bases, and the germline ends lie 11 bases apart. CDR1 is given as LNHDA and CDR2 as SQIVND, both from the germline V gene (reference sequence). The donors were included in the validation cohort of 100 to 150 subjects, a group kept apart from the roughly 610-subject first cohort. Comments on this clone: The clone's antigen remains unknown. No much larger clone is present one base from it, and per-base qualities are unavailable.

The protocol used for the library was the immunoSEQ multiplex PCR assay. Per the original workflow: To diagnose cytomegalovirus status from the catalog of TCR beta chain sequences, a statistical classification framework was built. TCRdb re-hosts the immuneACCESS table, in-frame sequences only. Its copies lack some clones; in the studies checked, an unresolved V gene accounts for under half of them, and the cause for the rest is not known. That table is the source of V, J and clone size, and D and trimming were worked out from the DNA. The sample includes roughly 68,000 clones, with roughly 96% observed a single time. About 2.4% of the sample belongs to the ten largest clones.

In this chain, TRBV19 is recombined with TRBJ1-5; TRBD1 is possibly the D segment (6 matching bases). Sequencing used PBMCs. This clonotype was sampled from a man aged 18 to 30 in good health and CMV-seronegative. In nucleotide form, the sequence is TGTGCCAGTAGTAAAAGGACAGCAAATCAGCCCCAGCATTTT. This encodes CASSKRTANQPQHF.